Following are 26 T cell receptor beta chains from one sample sequenced in a study of T cells in Graves' hyperthyroidism and ophthalmopathy. RNA transcripts were the template for amplifying TCR beta CDR3 regions. The study used the HTBI primer set for a first-round RT-PCR of the TCR CDR3. TCRdb independently ran MiXCR on the multiplex PCR reads; one entry per CDR3 protein. The sample consists of some 440,000 distinct CDR3 sequences, around a sixth of them appearing once. Sequenced material: blood. The receptor source for this set is a woman younger than 30 with Graves' hyperthyroidism.

This clonotype has ten or more counts. The chain couples TRBV3-1 to TRBJ2-5, with 9 nucleotides matching TRBD1. Per germline, CDR1 LGHDT and CDR2 YNNKEL (reference sequence). The CDR3 runs 17 residues. The J segment lost 6 bases and the V segment lost 1 base, leaving 12 bases of the junction unmatched. The CDR3 loop reads CASSQVSTGGVGKTQYF. The CDR3 DNA follows: TGTGCCAGCAGCCAAGTTTCTACAGGGGGCGTCGGAAAGACCCAGTACTTC.

In this sample, this clonotype turned up many times. The CDR3 sequence is CASSLERGGRPDTQYF. CDR3 coding DNA: TGTGCCAGCAGCCTCGAACGGGGGGGCAGGCCAGATACGCAGTATTTT. The chain uses TRBV7-9 and TRBJ2-3; 8 nucleotides line up with TRBD2. Trimming removed 5 bases from V and 4 bases from J; junction bases left unmatched: 11. The CDR3 has 16 amino acids. Germline V gene sequence: CDR1 SEHNR, CDR2 FQNEAQ (reference sequence).

This clonotype was recorded at least ten times. The V gene is TRBV27, the J gene TRBJ1-4; D not certain. Germline V gene data show CDR1 as MNHEY and CDR2 as SMNVEV (reference sequence). V gave up 5 bases and J gave up 0 bases, with 4 bases separating them. CDR3 length: 13 amino acids. This chain's CDR3 is CASSTSTNEKLFF. The CDR3 region has the DNA TGTGCCAGCAGTACGTCAACTAATGAAAAACTGTTTTTT.

There are many counts of this clonotype. The CDR3 DNA reads as TGTGCCAGCAGCCAAGGTGGGGCATCGACGGGAGAGACCCAGTACTTC. Encoded protein: CASSQGGASTGETQYF. The V gene is TRBV3-1, the J gene TRBJ2-5; D is possibly TRBD1 (5 bases). The CDR3 is made up of 16 amino acids. V was cut by 1 base and J by 4 bases, with 16 bases left in between. Germline CDR1 reads LGHDT; CDR2 reads YNNKEL (reference sequence).

This clonotype has at least ten counts. The chain has TRBV29-1 and TRBJ2-7, with TRBD1 matching 9 bases. V dropped 6 bases and J dropped 6; count of bases not matched to a gene: 15. This CDR3 has 15 residues. Per germline, CDR1 SQVTM and CDR2 ANQGSEA. The CDR3 nucleotides read TGCAGCGTGGGGGACAGGGACCAAGAGGTCGGCGAGCAGTACTTC. Amino acids: CSVGDRDQEVGEQYF.

Ten or more counts support this clonotype. The V and J genes are TRBV3-1 and TRBJ1-1; unclear D gene. The length of the CDR3 is 13 residues. Germline V gives CDR1 LGHDT, CDR2 YNNKEL (reference sequence). The V end was cut by 3 bases, the J end by 0 bases, with 5 bases between. The CDR3 region is CASSQTMNTEAFF. The DNA of the CDR3 is TGTGCCAGCAGCCAGACTATGAACACTGAAGCTTTCTTT. Full variable domain (outside the CDR3, taken from reference TRBV3-1 and TRBJ1-1): DTAVSQTPKYLVTQMGNDKSIKCEQNLGHDTMYWYKQDSKKFLKIMFSYNNKELIINETVPNRFSPKSPDKAHLNLHINSLELGDSAVYFCASSQTMNTEAFFGQGTRLTVV.

This clonotype was observed once. This chain uses TRBV19 with TRBJ2-4; 10 nucleotides line up with TRBD1. With 5 bases clipped from V and 0 bases from J, the junction kept 4 bases outside the gene matches. The CDR3 is 16 amino acids. Looked up from germline, CDR1 is LNHDA and CDR2 is SQIVND (reference sequence). CDR3: CASSQTGGAAKNIQYF. DNA of the CDR3: TGTGCCAGTAGTCAGACAGGGGGCGCAGCCAAAAACATTCAGTACTTC.

The chain joins TRBV25-1 to TRBJ2-5; 7 bases are a match to TRBD2. The CDR3 is 15 residues long. Trimming took 8 bases from V and 5 from J; bases not matched to a gene: 14. Per germline, CDR1 MGHDK and CDR2 SYGVNS. The CDR3 DNA sequence: TGTGCCAGCGCTTCTGGGGCTAGCGGTGGGGAGACCCAGTACTTC. It translates to CASASGASGGETQYF.

The V and J genes are TRBV7-3 and TRBJ2-2, with 9 bases aligning to TRBD1. Germline V lookup: CDR1 SGHTA, CDR2 FQGTGA. V shed 2 bases, J shed 6 bases, and the junction held 13 bases outside the gene matches. The CDR3 has 18 residues. In DNA, the CDR3 is TGTGCCAGCAGCTTACAAGCCCCGGGACAGGGCCTAGCCGGGGAGCTGTTTTTT. It specifies CASSLQAPGQGLAGELFF.

V gene TRBV4-1 combines with J gene TRBJ1-6, with TRBD1 matching 7 bases. V gave up 1 base and J gave up 10 bases; unmatched junction bases: 7. The CDR3 extends over 15 amino acids. Germline V CDR1 and CDR2: MGHRA, YSYEKL. Written as DNA, the CDR3 is TGCGCCAGCAGCCAAGGAGGGACAGCTCGCTCACCCCTCCACTTT. This codes for CASSQGGTARSPLHF.

This clonotype was counted ten times or more. The rearrangement links TRBV10-3 to TRBJ2-5; 8 bases align to TRBD1. Germline V gene lookup returns CDR1 ENHRY and CDR2 SYGVKD. The junction had 7 bases not matched to a gene; V was cut back by 3 bases and J by 1 base. This CDR3 has 16 residues. CDR3 bases: TGTGCCATCAGTGAAAACAGGGGGTTTACCCAAGAGACCCAGTACTTC. The encoded protein is CAISENRGFTQETQYF.

This clonotype has at least ten counts. V and J are TRBV28 and TRBJ1-6; 10 bases agree with TRBD1. V dropped 7 bases and J dropped 10; count of bases not matched to a gene: 7. CDR3 length equals 14 residues. Germline V gene data show CDR1 as MDHEN and CDR2 as SYDVKM. The DNA for the CDR3 is TGTGCCAGCACCCGGACAGGGGGTCGGTCACCCCTCCACTTT. As protein: CASTRTGGRSPLHF.

This clonotype was detected ten times or more. The chain is built from TRBV24-1 and TRBJ2-2, with 8 nucleotides matching TRBD1. Trimming at V came to 3 bases and at J to 3 bases, leaving 5 bases not matched to a gene. Germline values: CDR1 KGHDR, CDR2 SFDVKD. CDR3 length: 16 amino acids. This CDR3 reads CATSDIAGGDTGELFF. DNA of the CDR3: TGTGCCACCAGTGATATCGCAGGGGGCGACACCGGGGAGCTGTTTTTT.

This clonotype was detected ten times or more. The chain joins TRBV2 to TRBJ2-2; no definite D call. The CDR3 has 16 residues. Germline CDR1 reads SNHLY; CDR2 reads FYNNEI. V lost 1 base, J lost 2 bases, and 11 bases lay in between. For the CDR3, the DNA is TGTGCCAGCAGTGAAGACGGGCCAGCTAACACCGGGGAGCTGTTTTTT. This encodes CASSEDGPANTGELFF.

This clonotype occurred many times. The chain uses TRBV28 and TRBJ2-3; TRBD2 aligns across 11 bases. The CDR3 contains 18 residues. Germline V lookup: CDR1 MDHEN, CDR2 SYDVKM. V lost 3 bases, J lost 4 bases, and 12 bases stayed unmatched. CDR3 bases: TGTGCCAGCAGTTTCTCCCTACTAGCGGGAGTGAGATCAGATACGCAGTATTTT. Translation gives CASSFSLLAGVRSDTQYF.

This clonotype was seen repeatedly, ten times or more. The V gene is TRBV6-1, the J gene TRBJ2-1, with 9 bases identical to TRBD1. The trim removed 5 bases at V and 8 bases at J, leaving 13 bases unmatched. The V gene's germline CDR1 is MNHNS and CDR2 SASEGT. This CDR3 is built from 16 residues. The CDR3, as DNA: TGTGCCAGCAGTAAATACGGACAGGGGTCTATCTATGAGCAGTTCTTC. Protein product: CASSKYGQGSIYEQFF.

This rearrangement joins TRBV12-3 or TRBV12-4 to TRBJ1-1, with D possibly TRBD1 on 6 matching bases. V lost 7 bases and J 5 bases, leaving 14 bases between the germline ends. This CDR3 has 13 residues. The chain's CDR3 is CASTWGALTEAFF. The CDR3, as DNA: TGTGCCAGCACCTGGGGGGCGCTTACTGAAGCTTTCTTT.

This clonotype was counted between two and nine times. The V and J genes are TRBV19 and TRBJ1-2; no definite D call. V lost 1 base to trimming and J lost 0 bases, with 9 bases between them. CDR1 is LNHDA and CDR2 is SQIVND in the germline V gene (reference sequence). CDR3 length equals 15 residues. Here the CDR3 DNA reads TGTGCCAGTAGTATAGCCGCAGCAGCTAACTATGGCTACACCTTC. This sequence encodes CASSIAAAANYGYTF.

The V gene is TRBV3-1, the J gene TRBJ2-3; TRBD1 agrees at 7 bases. The CDR3 is made up of 11 amino acids. Losses at the gene ends were 7 bases for V and 14 bases for J; bases not matched to a gene: 9. Germline loops: CDR1 LGHDT, CDR2 YNNKEL (reference sequence). CDR3 amino acids: CASTRQGTVYF. The CDR3, as DNA: TGTGCCAGCACCCGACAGGGTACGGTGTATTTT.

The chain joins TRBV29-1 to TRBJ2-2, with unresolved D. Germline V gene lookup returns CDR1 SQVTM and CDR2 ANQGSEA. The CDR3 has 12 amino acids. V was clipped by 7 bases and J by 1 base, with 7 bases between them. The CDR3: CSAAVNTGELFF. CDR3 DNA: TGCAGCGCTGCGGTGAACACCGGGGAGCTGTTTTTT.

Ten or more counts support this clonotype. The chain carries TRBV10-3 and TRBJ2-7; TRBD1 might be the D (5 bases). Trimming took 0 bases from V and 3 from J, leaving 9 bases between them. This CDR3 has 14 amino acids. The germline CDR1 and CDR2 sequences are ENHRY and SYGVKD. As DNA, the CDR3 is TGTGCCATCAGTGAGTCGCGACAGATCTACGAGCAGTACTTC. It specifies CAISESRQIYEQYF.

This clonotype appeared many times. This chain joins TRBV20-1 and TRBJ2-1; the D is unclear. Germline V CDR1 and CDR2: DFQATT, SNEGSKA (reference sequence). V was clipped by 0 bases and J by 4 bases, with 13 bases between them. This CDR3 region has 15 residues. The CDR3 sequence: CSARDFTGRYNEQFF. Written as DNA, the CDR3 is TGCAGTGCTAGAGATTTCACTGGACGGTACAATGAGCAGTTCTTC.

Worth noting for this clonotype: This may come from a read error, since a much larger clone is one base off. The chain is built from TRBV5-1 and TRBJ1-1; possible D gene TRBD1, 5 bases. Between the trimmed V and J ends, which lost 0 bases and 4 bases, there was a span of 16 bases. Per germline, CDR1 SGHRS and CDR2 YFSETQ. This CDR3 region has 16 residues. The CDR3 loop reads CASSLAAGQGGTEAFF. The CDR3 DNA sequence: TGCGCCAGCAGCTTGGCTGCGGGGCAGGGCGGCACTGAAGCTTTCTTT.

This clonotype turned up a few times. This chain connects TRBV20-1 to TRBJ1-4, with D perhaps matching TRBD1 (5 bases). The CDR3 is made up of 14 amino acids. Trimming pared 2 bases from V and 4 bases from J, leaving 11 bases between. Germline assignment: CDR1 DFQATT and CDR2 SNEGSKA (reference sequence). DNA for the CDR3: TGCAGTGCTAGACAGGGCTTGGGTAATGAAAAACTGTTTTTT. Protein sequence: CSARQGLGNEKLFF.

This clonotype was seen at least ten times. The chain recombines TRBV11-3 with TRBJ1-2; D might be TRBD1 (5 bases). Germline-derived CDR1 and CDR2 are SGHNT and YENEEA. This CDR3 contains 14 residues. Trimming left V 0 bases short and J 7 bases short, with 12 bases between. As DNA, the CDR3 is TGTGCCAGCAGCTTAGATAGACGGGGGACTGGCTACACCTTC. Residues: CASSLDRRGTGYTF.

V and J are TRBV10-2 and TRBJ2-7; D is possibly TRBD1 (5 bases). The germline gives CDR1 WSHSY, CDR2 SAAADI. The CDR3 sequence is 16 residues long. Trimming shortened V by 3 bases and J by 6 bases, and 21 bases separated the two germline ends. DNA of the CDR3: TGCGCCAGCAGTGATTATTTTGACAGTTTCATCGGCGAGCAGTACTTC. It encodes CASSDYFDSFIGEQYF.